This TCR beta chain came from a study of early T cells in non-severe SARS-CoV-2 infection. Overall study: Whole-blood bulk RNA, unsorted, was sequenced, and chains were unpaired.

Unique molecular identifiers were attached to individual cDNA molecules. TCRdb reprocessed the 5' RACE reads via MiXCR and lists one record per CDR3 protein. The profile shows 45,000 to 55,000 distinct CDR3 sequences, 6% to 7% of them singletons. V dropped 6 bases and J dropped 11; count of bases not matched to a gene: 17. The CDR3 has 15 residues. This clonotype showed up just a few times. Its antigen remains unknown. General study findings and limits: CD4 and private specificities were missed by VDJdb matching, which favored anti-spike CD8 responses.

V gene TRBV12-3 or TRBV12-4 combines with J gene TRBJ1-1; 8 nucleotides line up with TRBD1. Input material: whole blood. The clonotype comes from an adult who was a healthcare worker with PCR-confirmed SARS-CoV-2 infection or an uninfected control (not recorded which). The CDR3 DNA reads TGTGCCAGCAGCCCCGGGGGGGACAGGATACATAGGGCTTTCTTT. Amino acids: CASSPGGDRIHRAFF.